This TCR beta chain was recorded in a study of vaccination and CD4 T cells after COVID-19. Study information: Drawing of post-COVID samples took place a median roughly 92 days after diagnosis (range 35 to 161). Overlapping peptides of the spike proteins of SARS-CoV-2, HCoV-NL63, HCoV-OC43 and HCoV-229E were used for cell stimulation.

Comment on this clonotype: Its antigen is as yet unknown.

Treatment specified: roughly ten-day PBMC culture with coronavirus spike peptide pools or control peptides (ViraFEST assay). The CDR3 totals 16 residues. Germline values: CDR1 DFQATT, CDR2 SNEGSKA (reference sequence). V gave up 1 base and J gave up 5 bases; unmatched junction bases: 10. Cultured CD4+ T cell DNA was sequenced using the Oncomine TCR Beta short-read assay. Genomic DNA was drawn out of CD4+ T cells grown in culture. MiXCR was run by TCRdb on the PCR reads, yielding one entry per CDR3 protein. The table shows 7,000 to 8,500 distinct CDR3 sequences, with roughly 55% occurring only once. The receptor comes from a human donor who had recovered from COVID-19. The sample comprised CD4+ T cells from blood, cultured in vitro. The rearrangement links TRBV20-1 to TRBJ2-5; 10 nucleotides align to TRBD2. The CDR3 nucleotides are TGCAGTGCTAGAGGCGGGGAGGGACTAGCGACGGAGACCCAGTACTTC. Amino acid sequence: CSARGGEGLATETQYF.